This is a list of T cell receptor beta chains from one sample in a study of blood T cell repertoires in COVID-19. The data were produced by immunoSEQ multiplex PCR, yet TCRdb's version contains in-frame clones alone and is incomplete. The data contain about 76,000 clones, 80% to 90% of them singletons. The sequenced sample was peripheral blood. The origin of the receptors is a man over 45 with active COVID-19. Each CDR3 is given without its conserved first and last residue.

j_gene: TRBJ1-2; v_gene: TRBV5-4; CDR3aa: ASSLDTTYGYT
j_gene: TRBJ2-3; v_gene: TRBV4-2; CDR3aa: ASSQAKGVGDTQY
j_gene: TRBJ2-1; v_gene: TRBV6-6; CDR3aa: ASSARQGAYKNEQF
j_gene: TRBJ1-4; v_gene: TRBV4-2; CDR3aa: ASSQGGTGDTNEKLF
j_gene: TRBJ2-2; v_gene: TRBV30; CDR3aa: AWSPSGGLAGGTGELF
j_gene: TRBJ2-7; v_gene: TRBV18; CDR3aa: ASSPPPRANPYEQY
j_gene: TRBJ1-6; v_gene: TRBV4-2; CDR3aa: ASSQAGLVGANSPLH
j_gene: TRBJ2-7; v_gene: TRBV7-9; CDR3aa: ASSLVDRSYEQY
j_gene: TRBJ2-3; v_gene: TRBV27; CDR3aa: ASSFGGGPPPDTQY
j_gene: TRBJ2-3; v_gene: TRBV6-1; CDR3aa: ASSEGSGRTDTQY
j_gene: TRBJ2-1; v_gene: TRBV29-1; CDR3aa: SVGQGNEQF
j_gene: TRBJ1-5; v_gene: TRBV19; CDR3aa: ASSVLGDYSNQPQH
j_gene: TRBJ1-4; v_gene: TRBV5-6; CDR3aa: ASSFDLNRGNEKLF
j_gene: TRBJ1-2; v_gene: TRBV19; CDR3aa: ASSAGTGNYGYT
j_gene: TRBJ1-6; v_gene: TRBV4-2; CDR3aa: ASSRGGEGSPLH
j_gene: TRBJ1-4; v_gene: TRBV6-5; CDR3aa: ASSLGQGLEKLF
j_gene: TRBJ1-1; v_gene: TRBV5-4; CDR3aa: ASRKQGDTEAF
j_gene: TRBJ2-1; v_gene: TRBV3-1/TRBV3-2; CDR3aa: ASSQDQGAGNEQF
j_gene: TRBJ1-5; v_gene: TRBV6-2/TRBV6-3; CDR3aa: ASSPTGNNQPQH
j_gene: TRBJ1-5; v_gene: TRBV3-1/TRBV3-2; CDR3aa: ASSQNRGPPQH